This T cell receptor beta chain was recorded in a study of T cell responses to AZD1222 COVID-19 vaccine. Overall study results and limits: Females outnumbered males among donors, who were mostly white British; clonal diversity was possibly underestimated.

Here immunoSEQ multiplex PCR was the method, and the copy in TCRdb shows in-frame clones only, minus some. The data contain roughly 50,000 clones, roughly nine tenths of them seen just once; the ten biggest clones take up about 14%. A note on this clone: No antigen is known for it.

The CDR3 is 15 residues long. The V gene end was trimmed by 2 bases and the J gene end by 7 bases; junction bases not matched to a gene: 3. Per the germline V gene, CDR1 is SGDLS and CDR2 is YYNGEE. The source was peripheral blood, collected 28 days after the second AZD1222 dose. This receptor was identified in an adult who received the AZD1222 COVID-19 vaccine. The chain combines TRBV9 with TRBJ2-1; 13 bases match TRBD2. The CDR3 DNA is TGTGCCAGCAGCGTTGGACTAGCGGGAGAGAATGAGCAGTTCTTC. Protein: CASSVGLAGENEQFF.